This is a list of T cell receptor beta chains from one sample in a study of early stage breast cancer tumors. Profiled with immunoSEQ multiplex PCR; TCRdb holds only in-frame clones, not every one. The sample yields about 72,000 clones, 65% to 80% seen once. The source material was blood. These receptors were taken from a person between 60 and 70 years old with breast cancer. The conserved cysteine and the conserved F or W are not part of the CDR3 here. The order of the fields is V gene, J gene, CDR3 protein.

>TRBV11-2|TRBJ2-2
ASSFRGGAGGPTGELF
>TRBV4-1|TRBJ2-7
ASSRLLGLAGSAANYEQY
>TRBV28|TRBJ1-1
ASSIGLGGLAEAF
>TRBV18|TRBJ2-6
ASSPLLSGANVLT
>TRBV11-2|TRBJ2-1
ASSLAFWTSGDPNEQF
>TRBV11-2|TRBJ2-2
ASSLTSVNTGELF
>TRBV19|TRBJ1-5
ASSITGARANQPQH
>TRBV5-1|TRBJ2-3
ASSLRPNAGDTQY
>TRBV27|TRBJ2-4
ASSYLREGAVKNIQY
>TRBV7-2|TRBJ2-7
ASRSDSGVYEQY
>TRBV5-4|TRBJ1-3
ASSSGQPSGNTIY
>TRBV28|TRBJ2-2
ASRLTGGTGELF
>TRBV11-2|TRBJ2-7
ASSSQSRQYEQY
>TRBV28|TRBJ2-7
ASSLLAYEQY
>TRBV7-3|TRBJ2-5
ASSREVQETQY
>TRBV7-8|TRBJ2-1
ASSLDGGGWTYNEQF
>TRBV11-2|TRBJ2-7
ASSHGVWGRGNEQY
>TRBV10-3|TRBJ2-7
AISESGQHYEQY
>TRBV5-6|TRBJ2-5
ASSWREGGNGETQY
>TRBV11-2|TRBJ2-3
ASSRGLAGGD
>TRBV10-1|TRBJ2-1
ASSDTVSSYNEQF